The rows below give T cell receptor beta chains drawn from one sample of a study of blood T cell repertoires in COVID-19. Profiled with immunoSEQ multiplex PCR; TCRdb holds only in-frame clones, not every one. This sample carries 350,000 to 450,000 clones, roughly nine tenths of them seen once, and the ten largest clones take just over 0.85%. Material for sequencing was PBMCs or T cells enriched from blood (not recorded which). The receptor set was obtained from a woman in her thirties or forties who had been exposed to COVID-19. Each CDR3 is given with its conserved first and last residue. Fields, in order: V gene, clone size, J gene, D gene, CDR3 protein, CDR3 DNA. A D gene is named only where the DNA matches it firmly. The size field is filled for only some rows; it gives once, few, many or a size class.

V: TRBV10-3; size: NA; J: TRBJ2-7; D: NA; CDR3: CASRGVLSYEQYF; DNA: TGTGCCAGCCGCGGAGTCCTATCCTACGAGCAGTACTTC
V: TRBV19; size: NA; J: TRBJ1-1; D: TRBD1; CDR3: CASLDRGYTEAFF; DNA: TGTGCCAGCTTAGACAGGGGGTACACTGAAGCTTTCTTT
V: TRBV30; size: NA; J: TRBJ1-2; D: NA; CDR3: CAWSVSGDYGYTF; DNA: TGTGCCTGGAGTGTATCCGGGGACTATGGCTACACCTTC
V: TRBV29-1; size: NA; J: TRBJ2-7; D: NA; CDR3: CSVEVEDRAYEQYF; DNA: TGCAGCGTTGAAGTGGAGGACAGAGCCTACGAGCAGTACTTC
V: TRBV7-9; size: NA; J: TRBJ1-1; D: NA; CDR3: CASNPMNTEAFF; DNA: TGTGCCAGCAATCCTATGAACACTGAAGCTTTCTTT
V: TRBV6-5; size: once; J: TRBJ1-6; D: TRBD1; CDR3: CASSYGMDRVNSPLHF; DNA: TGTGCCAGCAGTTACGGTATGGACAGGGTTAATTCACCCCTCCACTTT
V: TRBV12-5; size: NA; J: TRBJ2-5; D: TRBD2; CDR3: CASGTRGMRETQYF; DNA: TGTGCTAGTGGGACGCGGGGGATGCGAGAGACCCAGTACTTC
V: TRBV19; size: once; J: TRBJ2-7; D: TRBD2; CDR3: CASSPETSASSYEQYF; DNA: TGTGCCAGTAGCCCCGAGACTAGCGCTAGCTCCTACGAGCAGTACTTC
V: TRBV30; size: NA; J: TRBJ1-2; D: TRBD1; CDR3: CAWSRRGNNYGYTF; DNA: TGTGCCTGGAGCCGCAGGGGGAACAACTATGGCTACACCTTC
V: TRBV3-1/TRBV3-2; size: NA; J: TRBJ2-3; D: TRBD2; CDR3: CASSQDSRGDRTDTQYF; DNA: TGTGCCAGCAGCCAAGATAGTCGGGGGGATAGGACAGATACGCAGTATTTT
V: TRBV9; size: few; J: TRBJ1-5; D: TRBD1; CDR3: CASSVEGAQPQHF; DNA: TGTGCCAGCAGCGTAGAGGGGGCGCAGCCCCAGCATTTT
V: TRBV9; size: NA; J: TRBJ1-6; D: NA; CDR3: CASSPSRGTTGRNSPLHF; DNA: TGTGCCAGCAGCCCGAGTAGGGGGACTACAGGCCGCAATTCACCCCTCCACTTT
V: TRBV7-2; size: NA; J: TRBJ1-6; D: NA; CDR3: CASSLVGRESSYNSPLHF; DNA: TGTGCCAGCAGCTTAGTGGGTCGGGAAAGCTCCTATAATTCACCCCTCCACTTT
V: TRBV14; size: once; J: TRBJ1-3; D: NA; CDR3: CASSQDRYSGNTIYF; DNA: TGTGCCAGCAGCCAGGACAGATACTCTGGAAACACCATATATTTT
V: TRBV14; size: NA; J: TRBJ1-2; D: TRBD1; CDR3: CASRRNGFERDRGNYGYTF; DNA: TGTGCCAGCAGACGGAATGGATTTGAGAGGGACAGGGGGAATTATGGCTACACCTTC
V: TRBV5-6; size: once; J: TRBJ1-4; D: TRBD1; CDR3: CASSLRTGAPTTNEKLFF; DNA: TGTGCCAGCAGCCTACGGACAGGGGCCCCTACAACTAATGAAAAACTGTTTTTT
V: TRBV5-6; size: NA; J: TRBJ1-2; D: TRBD1; CDR3: CASSFGTGGGYGYTF; DNA: TGTGCCAGCAGCTTCGGGACAGGGGGCGGCTATGGCTACACCTTC
V: TRBV23-1; size: NA; J: TRBJ1-2; D: NA; CDR3: CANPGGRGWGYTF; DNA: TGCGCCAACCCCGGGGGGAGGGGGTGGGGCTACACCTTC
V: TRBV5-6; size: NA; J: TRBJ2-7; D: NA; CDR3: CASSKSRGRAYEQYF; DNA: TGTGCCAGCAGCAAATCCAGGGGAAGGGCCTACGAGCAGTACTTC
V: TRBV15; size: once; J: TRBJ2-2; D: TRBD2; CDR3: CATSREASGVRELFF; DNA: TGTGCCACCAGCAGAGAGGCTAGCGGAGTTCGGGAGCTGTTTTTT
V: TRBV11-3; size: NA; J: TRBJ2-7; D: TRBD1; CDR3: CASSLTGGNSYEQYF; DNA: TGTGCCAGCAGCTTGACAGGGGGAAACTCCTACGAGCAGTACTTC
V: TRBV5-1; size: NA; J: TRBJ2-1; D: TRBD2; CDR3: CASSLVPGLAGANEQFF; DNA: TGCGCCAGCAGCTTGGTCCCCGGACTAGCGGGAGCCAATGAGCAGTTCTTC
V: TRBV19; size: NA; J: TRBJ1-2; D: TRBD1; CDR3: CASSKPGTGGRGYTF; DNA: TGTGCCAGTAGTAAACCCGGGACAGGGGGCCGGGGCTACACCTTC